These 25 T cell receptor beta chains came from one sample sequenced in a study of shared clonotypes between healthy human individuals. Selected positively for CCR7 and CD45RO-negative, naive CD8 cells excluded terminally differentiated effector memory CD45RA+ cells. This table comes from immunoSEQ multiplex PCR, and its TCRdb copy is limited to in-frame clones, with some not included. The repertoire holds some 2,100,000 clones, with around 93% as singletons. The sample taken for sequencing was naive CD8+ T cells from PBMCs. These receptors all come from a young man in good health. Some clones in this sample may be carry-over from other donors' samples.

The J gene is TRBJ2-3, the V gene TRBV9; D assignment may be TRBD1 or TRBD2 (5 bases each). The CDR3 has 10 amino acids. Germline loops: CDR1 SGDLS, CDR2 YYNGEE. V dropped 7 bases and J dropped 8 bases, with 8 bases sitting between them. CDR3 region: CASGGSTQYF. CDR3 DNA: TGTGCCAGCGGGGGTTCTACGCAGTATTTT.

The V and J genes are TRBV9 and TRBJ2-1; D is undetermined. Trimming removed 3 bases from V and 9 bases from J, with 19 bases in between. Germline CDR1 and CDR2: SGDLS and YYNGEE. The CDR3 runs to 15 residues. CDR3 loop: CASSGRGSPPSEQFF. Here the CDR3 DNA reads TGTGCCAGCAGCGGCCGAGGCTCCCCGCCCAGTGAGCAGTTCTTC.

Only one count was recorded for this clone. The sample carries other DNA sequences with the same CDR3. The rearrangement joins TRBV9 to TRBJ2-7; 9 bases agree with TRBD2. CDR3 length: 15 residues. CDR1 is SGDLS, CDR2 YYNGEE, per germline. V dropped 0 bases and J dropped 2; count of bases not matched to a gene: 3. The CDR3 nucleotides read TGTGCCAGCAGCGTAGGGGTAGCGGGAGCCTACGAGCAGTACTTC. It encodes CASSVGVAGAYEQYF.

In this sample, this clone turned up once. This sequence joins TRBV7-2 and TRBJ2-3; 8 nucleotides line up with TRBD2. Trimming at V came to 5 bases and at J to 3 bases, leaving 10 bases not matched to a gene. Germline CDR1 and CDR2: SGHTA and FQGNSA. This CDR3 has 16 amino acids. The CDR3 DNA is TGTGCCAGCAGCCGGCCTGGGAGCGGGAGTACAGATACGCAGTATTTT. Protein product: CASSRPGSGSTDTQYF.

This clone was seen a single time. V usage is TRBV15 and J usage is TRBJ1-4; TRBD1 agrees at 7 bases. The CDR3 is made up of 13 amino acids. The trim removed 8 bases at V and 3 bases at J, leaving 3 bases unmatched. In germline, CDR1 is LNHNV, CDR2 YYDKDF (reference sequence). CDR3 coding DNA: TGTGCCACCGCGGACAGGTCTAATGAAAAACTGTTTTTT. Translated: CATADRSNEKLFF.

This sequence joins TRBV27 and TRBJ2-7, with 10 positions matching TRBD2. There are 16 residues in the CDR3. Germline values: CDR1 MNHEY, CDR2 SMNVEV (reference sequence). V lost 5 bases to trimming and J lost 0 bases; unmatched junction nucleotides: 7. This chain's CDR3 is CASSLSTSGLSYEQYF. The DNA for the CDR3 is TGTGCCAGCAGTCTCTCGACTAGCGGGCTCTCCTACGAGCAGTACTTC.

The V call is TRBV4-2, the J call TRBJ1-1; D is unresolved. Trimming cost V 5 bases and J 1 base, with 8 bases left between them. CDR3 size: 13 residues. The germline V gene has CDR1 LGHNA and CDR2 YNFKEQ. The CDR3 bases are TGTGCCAGCAGCTTGTATGAGAACACTGAAGCTTTCTTT. Translation: CASSLYENTEAFF.

J is TRBJ1-2 and V is TRBV27, with D possibly being TRBD1 (5 bases). Germline-derived CDR1 and CDR2 are MNHEY and SMNVEV (reference sequence). V shed 6 bases and J shed 0 bases, with 11 bases lying between them. This CDR3 is built from 14 residues. This chain's CDR3 is CASRVAGTNYGYTF. In DNA form, the CDR3 reads TGTGCCAGCAGGGTGGCAGGGACTAACTATGGCTACACCTTC.

This chain links TRBV9 with TRBJ2-7; 8 bases are a match to TRBD2. Per the germline V gene, CDR1 is SGDLS and CDR2 is YYNGEE. The CDR3 length is 16 residues. V was pared by 4 bases and J by 5 bases, with 14 bases of the junction left unmatched. Here the CDR3 reads CASSTSSSGKDNEQYF. In DNA, the CDR3 is TGTGCCAGCAGCACCAGTAGTAGCGGGAAGGACAACGAGCAGTACTTC.

The gene calls are TRBV9 and TRBJ1-2, with 7 bases identical to TRBD1. Germline CDR1 SGDLS, CDR2 YYNGEE. The CDR3 runs 14 residues. The trim removed 1 base at V and 1 base at J, leaving 1 base unmatched. CDR3 nucleotide sequence: TGTGCCAGCAGCGTACGGGACAGTAACTATGGCTACACCTTC. Translating gives CASSVRDSNYGYTF.

The chain carries TRBV30 and TRBJ2-1; D possibly corresponds to TRBD2 (5 bases). The V gene's germline CDR1 is GTSNPN and CDR2 SVGIG (reference sequence). The V end was cut by 3 bases, the J end by 9 bases, with 12 bases between. This CDR3 region has 12 residues. In DNA, the CDR3 is TGTGCCTGGAGACCTGGAGAGGGTGAGCAGTTCTTC. It codes for CAWRPGEGEQFF.

The chain uses TRBV7-8 and TRBJ2-2; unclear D gene. Germline V gene sequence: CDR1 SGHVS, CDR2 FQNEAQ. Trimming took off 3 bases at V and 0 bases at J, with 8 bases between the two ends. CDR3 size: 15 residues. In DNA, the CDR3 is TGTGCCAGCAGCTTGGCAACTCCGAACACCGGGGAGCTGTTTTTT. Translating gives CASSLATPNTGELFF.

The V and J genes are TRBV4-1 and TRBJ2-7; 11 bases agree with TRBD2. The junction had 10 bases not matched to a gene; V was cut back by 3 bases and J by 3 bases. CDR1 and CDR2 from the germline V gene are MGHRA and YSYEKL. This CDR3 is built from 17 residues. The CDR3 protein is CASSHLLAGGRSYEQYF. The CDR3 nucleotides read TGCGCCAGCAGCCATCTCCTAGCGGGAGGAAGAAGCTACGAGCAGTACTTC.

The V and J genes are TRBV9 and TRBJ2-7, with D possibly being TRBD1 (6 bases). The CDR3 contains 14 residues. Between the trimmed V and J ends, which lost 0 bases and 2 bases, there was a span of 9 bases. The V gene's germline CDR1 is SGDLS and CDR2 YYNGEE. The CDR3 coding sequence is TGTGCCAGCAGCGTAGCGGGACACACCTACGAGCAGTACTTC. Translation: CASSVAGHTYEQYF.

The chain carries TRBV4-1 and TRBJ2-5, with D tentatively TRBD1 (6 bases). The germline gives CDR1 MGHRA, CDR2 YSYEKL. V was shortened by 0 bases and J by 5 bases, with 13 bases between the two germline ends. The CDR3 totals 15 residues. CDR3 protein: CASSQDGTGRETQYF. Written as DNA, the CDR3 is TGCGCCAGCAGCCAAGATGGCACAGGGCGGGAGACCCAGTACTTC.

The gene calls are TRBV2 and TRBJ1-1; D unresolved. V gave up 7 bases and J gave up 0 bases, with 15 bases separating them. This CDR3 comprises 15 residues. Germline V gene sequence: CDR1 SNHLY, CDR2 FYNNEI. The CDR3, as DNA: TGTGCCAGCAAATACGAGGCAGGCTTGAACACTGAAGCTTTCTTT. Translating gives CASKYEAGLNTEAFF.

V is TRBV19 and J is TRBJ1-2; possible D gene TRBD1, 5 bases. The CDR3 has 16 residues. V dropped 0 bases and J dropped 4 bases, with 15 bases sitting between them. Germline loops: CDR1 LNHDA, CDR2 SQIVND (reference sequence). DNA for the CDR3: TGTGCCAGTAGTATAGAAGGCTCACGGACACCCTATGGCTACACCTTC. It translates to CASSIEGSRTPYGYTF.

This chain joins TRBV5-1 and TRBJ1-1; D ambiguous. The germline CDR1 and CDR2 sequences are SGHRS and YFSETQ. V was pared by 1 base and J by 0 bases, with 10 bases between. The CDR3 sequence is 15 residues long. The CDR3 spells CASSLRSAMNTEAFF. CDR3 DNA: TGCGCCAGCAGCTTGCGGTCGGCTATGAACACTGAAGCTTTCTTT.

This chain joins TRBV27 and TRBJ1-1, with 8 positions matching TRBD1. With 5 bases clipped from V and 1 base from J, the junction kept 12 bases outside the gene matches. The germline V gene has CDR1 MNHEY and CDR2 SMNVEV (reference sequence). The CDR3 length is 17 residues. As DNA, the CDR3 is TGTGCCAGCAGTGGGACAGGAACCCCGACCCGGAACACTGAAGCTTTCTTT. Translation: CASSGTGTPTRNTEAFF.

The CDR3 coding sequence is TGTGCCAGCAGCGCACCGGGACAGAACACTGAAGCTTTCTTT. Its protein is CASSAPGQNTEAFF. The chain is built from TRBV9 and TRBJ1-1, with D tentatively TRBD1 (6 bases). Germline V gives CDR1 SGDLS, CDR2 YYNGEE. The CDR3 runs to 14 residues. Trimming removed 3 bases from V and 1 base from J, with 10 bases in between.

The chain uses TRBV5-1 and TRBJ2-7, with 14 bases lining up with TRBD2. The CDR3 runs to 18 residues. CDR1 is SGHRS, CDR2 YFSETQ, per germline. V lost 0 bases and J lost 4; bases outside the gene matches: 9. This chain's CDR3 is CASSLGGTSGSISYEQYF. Written as DNA, the CDR3 is TGCGCCAGCAGCTTGGGGGGGACTAGCGGGAGCATTTCTTACGAGCAGTACTTC.

The count of this clone is one. The chain is built from TRBV10-3 and TRBJ1-2; D not certain. The CDR3 has 19 amino acids. Trimming stripped 6 bases from V and 5 bases from J, with 31 bases between. Germline values: CDR1 ENHRY, CDR2 SYGVKD. As DNA, the CDR3 is TGTGCCATCAGCGCCGCCGTTATGGTGATTAGCCAAGTCGGATATGGCTACACCTTC. Its protein is CAISAAVMVISQVGYGYTF.

J is TRBJ1-2 and V is TRBV5-4, with D unclear. The length of the CDR3 is 14 residues. V lost 0 bases and J 4 bases, leaving 10 bases between the germline ends. Germline V CDR1 and CDR2: SGHNT, YYREEE (reference sequence). The CDR3 region is CASSLGEDPYGYTF. As DNA, the CDR3 is TGTGCCAGCAGCTTGGGAGAGGATCCCTATGGCTACACCTTC.

DNA for the CDR3: TGTGCCAGCAGTTTGAAGAGGCCATCTAACTATGGCTACACCTTC. This encodes CASSLKRPSNYGYTF. V is TRBV27 and J is TRBJ1-2; D remains ambiguous. The germline V and J ends were trimmed by 3 bases and 0 bases, with 11 bases remaining between them. Looked up from germline, CDR1 is MNHEY and CDR2 is SMNVEV (reference sequence). The CDR3 is made up of 15 amino acids.

With respect to this clone: The identical CDR3 is also encoded by other nucleotide sequences in the sample. This rearrangement joins TRBV6-5 to TRBJ2-7; TRBD1 is a possible D gene (6 bases). CDR1 is MNHEY and CDR2 is SVGAGI in the germline V gene. This CDR3 has 11 amino acids. V was pared by 5 bases and J by 6 bases, with 8 bases between. CDR3: CASSTGSEQYF. Written as DNA, the CDR3 is TGTGCCAGCAGTACAGGGTCCGAGCAGTACTTC.